The 3 T cell receptor beta chains reported below all come from one sample, sequenced in a study of a mutant IDH1 vaccine in newly diagnosed glioma. As for time point: week 23, last vaccination. Doses of 300 ug of mutant IDH1 20-mer peptide were given with topical imiquimod. Produced via immunoSEQ multiplex PCR; TCRdb's table is partial and in-frame only. The data contain roughly 70,000 clones, 84% of them singletons. Antigens of these TCRs are unknown. Sequenced material: PBMCs, taken from a glioma patient whose treatment included an IDH1 peptide vaccine. These receptors came from a man aged 18 to 30 with glioma.

The V call is TRBV7-3, the J call TRBJ2-5; D might be TRBD1 or TRBD2, each matching 5 bases. The CDR3 extends over 16 amino acids. The ends were cut back, 5 bases at V and 0 bases at J, with 16 bases in the middle. Germline assignment: CDR1 SGHTA and CDR2 FQGTGA. CDR3 nucleotides: TGTGCCAGCAGCGTCACAGGACTGAACCACCAAGAGACCCAGTACTTC. Translated: CASSVTGLNHQETQYF.

The rearrangement links TRBV6-5 to TRBJ2-5; 11 bases are shared with TRBD1. CDR1 and CDR2 (germline): MNHEY, SVGAGI. V gave up 6 bases and J gave up 1 base; unmatched junction bases: 4. CDR3 size: 15 residues. Written as DNA, the CDR3 is TGTGCCAGCAGCCCGGGACAGGGGGTCCAAGAGACCCAGTACTTC. Encoded protein: CASSPGQGVQETQYF.

The chain joins TRBV27 to TRBJ2-5; 7 bases are shared with TRBD1. V was clipped by 6 bases and J by 2 bases; unmatched bases: 6. CDR3 length: 14 residues. Germline V gene sequence: CDR1 MNHEY, CDR2 SMNVEV (reference sequence). CDR3: CASRGGWLQETQYF. The DNA of the CDR3 is TGTGCCAGCAGAGGGGGCTGGCTACAAGAGACCCAGTACTTC.